The clone carrying this T cell receptor (beta chain) appeared a few times. This same CDR3 is encoded by further DNA sequences in the sample. This CDR3 is 19 amino acids long. Looked up from germline, CDR1 is SEHNR and CDR2 is FQNEAQ (reference sequence). V shed 6 bases and J shed 0 bases, with 21 bases lying between them. The sample is drawn from a study of shared clonotypes between healthy human individuals. The method was immunoSEQ multiplex PCR; TCRdb's version includes in-frame clones alone and lacks a portion of them. In the table there are under 600,000 clones, around three quarters of which are singletons.

Material for sequencing was PBMCs. The receptor was derived from a woman aged 35 to 49 in good health. Some clones in this sample may be carry-over from other donors' samples. The genes are TRBV7-9 and TRBJ2-6; D ambiguous. The chain's CDR3 is CASSRFGSGLVSGANVLTF. Written as DNA, the CDR3 is TGTGCCAGCAGTAGGTTCGGATCGGGCCTAGTCTCTGGGGCCAACGTCCTGACTTTC.